This T cell receptor beta chain appears in the sequencing data of a study of cytomegalovirus exposure and HLA in healthy donors. Whole-study results and caveats: The study flagged fewer than 200 TCR beta chains as cytomegalovirus-associated. A later analysis found first-cohort TCR clusters tended to co-occur in the 130 or so validation repertoires. The authors confirmed in vitro that a few CMV-associated chains were specific for CMV antigens.

A remark on this clone: Its antigen is still unknown.

Donors were drawn from the approximately 110-subject validation cohort, separate from the approximately 680-subject first cohort. TCRdb's table, derived via immunoSEQ multiplex PCR, lists solely in-frame clones and lacks some. Here the sample spans some 170,000 clones, about 86% being singletons. Germline V gene sequence: CDR1 MGHRA, CDR2 YSYEKL. The CDR3 totals 15 residues. Deletions cut 0 bases from V and 2 bases from J, with 11 bases between. Sample: PBMCs. The chain links TRBV4-1 to TRBJ2-7; D ambiguous. The TCR originated in a woman between 25 and 40 years old in good health and CMV-seronegative. CDR3 residues: CASSQDGQVPYEQYF. CDR3 bases: TGCGCCAGCAGCCAAGATGGCCAGGTTCCCTACGAGCAGTACTTC.